The TCR beta chain under discussion was sequenced for a study of cytomegalovirus exposure and HLA in healthy donors. Study-wide points: Reports credit the classifier with highly specific, highly sensitive diagnosis of cytomegalovirus status. It was reported that TCR beta sequences correctly inferred the HLA-A and HLA-B alleles for most subjects.

Trimming removed 1 base from V and 2 bases from J, with 9 bases in between. This CDR3 is built from 14 residues. Looked up from germline, CDR1 is GTSNPN and CDR2 is SVGIG (reference sequence). Primers for the PCR totalled 60 Vbeta and 13 Jbeta. As processed by the authors: A later analysis counted about 80 million unique TCR beta chains, about 10 million shared. Some clones are missing from TCRdb's copy, which holds only in-frame ones; the method was immunoSEQ multiplex PCR. That table is the source of V, J and clone size, and D and trimming were worked out from the DNA. The sample includes roughly 130,000 clones, 75% to 85% of them seen just once. About this clone itself: Its specificity is not known.

Sample: PBMCs. The V call is TRBV30, the J call TRBJ1-3, with D possibly being TRBD1 (5 bases). This TCR came from a woman younger than 35 in good health and CMV-seropositive. The CDR3 region is CAWSGYRTGNTIYF. The DNA of the CDR3 is TGTGCCTGGAGTGGTTACAGGACTGGAAACACCATATATTTT.